A selection of T cell receptor beta chains follows, all from one sample in a study of blood T cells in healthy people across ages. TCRdb re-called the 5' RACE reads through MiXCR, storing one row per CDR3 protein. The sample shows 920,000 or so distinct CDR3 sequences, less than 50% of them seen only once. Sequencing was performed on blood. These receptors originate from an older woman in good health. The CDR3 runs from the conserved cysteine through the conserved F or W. Fields, in order: D gene, clone size, V gene, J gene, CDR3 DNA, CDR3 protein. A D gene is named only where the DNA matches it firmly. Clone size, where shown, is once, few, many, or a class for clones that have expanded.

TRBD2	few	TRBV30	TRBJ2-3	TGTGCCTGGAGTTTAGCGGGAGGGAATCTAAATACGCAGTATTTT	CAWSLAGGNLNTQYF
TRBD2	.	TRBV28	TRBJ2-1	TGTGCCAGCAGTTTAGCGGGAGGGTTGTTTGAGCAGTTCTTC	CASSLAGGLFEQFF
.	.	TRBV12-3/TRBV12-4	TRBJ2-7	TGTGCCAGCAGCCTTAGCGGAGCCAAGGGGGCCCAGTACTTC	CASSLSGAKGAQYF
.	few	TRBV6-4	TRBJ2-5	TGTGCCAGCAGTGAGGGCAGGGGAGAGACCCAGTACTTC	CASSEGRGETQYF
.	.	TRBV19	TRBJ2-5	TGTGCCAGTAGTCGGTTACGGGGCACTACGGGGGAGCAGTACTTC	CASSRLRGTTGEQYF
.	.	TRBV10-3	TRBJ2-1	TGTGCCATCAGTGTGGGATCTGAGCAGTTCTTC	CAISVGSEQFF
.	.	TRBV7-2	TRBJ1-2	TGTGCCAGCAGCTTAGGGCCAGGTCATGACTACACCTTC	CASSLGPGHDYTF
.	.	TRBV6-4	TRBJ2-3	TGTGCCAGCAGTGAAGGTTTTAGCGCCTATCTAGATACGCAGTATTTT	CASSEGFSAYLDTQYF
TRBD1	.	TRBV27	TRBJ2-7	TGTGCCAGCAGACTTAGGCAGGCAGGGGGAAGGTACGAGCAGTACTTC	CASRLRQAGGRYEQYF
TRBD1	.	TRBV2	TRBJ1-4	TGTGCCAGCAGTGAAGAGGGACAGACAAATGAAAAACTGTTTTTT	CASSEEGQTNEKLFF
.	few	TRBV7-9	TRBJ2-5	TGTGCCAGCGGTTTCGGGGGTGAAGAGACCCAGTACTTC	CASGFGGEETQYF
TRBD2	many	TRBV6-5	TRBJ2-7	TGTGCTGCTACTAGCGGGGTTTACGAGCAGTACTTC	CAATSGVYEQYF
.	.	TRBV6-5	TRBJ2-5	TGTGCCAGCAGCCAAAGCCGTTGGGAGACCCAGTACTTC	CASSQSRWETQYF
TRBD1	few	TRBV12-3/TRBV12-4	TRBJ1-5	TGTGCCAGCGTGGACAGGGAAAATCAGCCCCAGCATTTT	CASVDRENQPQHF
TRBD1	.	TRBV7-9	TRBJ2-1	TGTGCCAGCAGCTTAGGGGGACAGGGGCAGAATGAGCAGTTCTTC	CASSLGGQGQNEQFF
.	few	TRBV6-5	TRBJ1-6	TGTGCCAGCAGTTACATCCAGGAGAATTCACCCCTCCACTTT	CASSYIQENSPLHF
TRBD1	few	TRBV20-1	TRBJ1-2	TGCAGTGCTAGACGGTCCCTTCGACAGGGAGGTGGCTATGGCTACACCTTC	CSARRSLRQGGGYGYTF
TRBD2	.	TRBV28	TRBJ2-1	TGTGCCAGCGGCGGGGGGCTCTACAATGAGCAGTTCTTC	CASGGGLYNEQFF
.	.	TRBV20-1	TRBJ2-5	TGCAGTGCTAGAGTCTTGTGGAACCAAGAGACCCAGTACTTC	CSARVLWNQETQYF
TRBD1	.	TRBV5-1	TRBJ2-4	TGCGCCAGCAGCCGTGAGGGGGCTGGTGGAAACATTCAGTACTTC	CASSREGAGGNIQYF
TRBD2	.	TRBV7-3	TRBJ2-5	TGTGCCAGCAGCGAAGCGGGAGGGCCCTCAACCCAGTACTTC	CASSEAGGPSTQYF
.	.	TRBV21-1	TRBJ2-7	TGTGCCGGAGAGGGGCCCTGGAGCTCCTACGAGCAGTACTTC	CAGEGPWSSYEQYF
TRBD1	.	TRBV29-1	TRBJ2-7	TGCAGCGTTGAAGGCGTCCGGGACAGTATCTGGGGGCAGTACTTC	CSVEGVRDSIWGQYF
TRBD1	once	TRBV15	TRBJ2-1	TGTGCCACCAGCCGGGACAGGGTTACCAATGAGCAGTTCTTC	CATSRDRVTNEQFF
TRBD2	.	TRBV3-1	TRBJ2-1	TGTGCCAGCAGCCAAGACTCCGGGACTAGCGGCTACAATGAGCAGTTCTTC	CASSQDSGTSGYNEQFF
.	few	TRBV6-1	TRBJ2-7	TGTGCCAGCCGGCCAGAAAGTAACCACGAGCAGTACTTC	CASRPESNHEQYF
TRBD2	.	TRBV28	TRBJ2-5	TGTGCCAGCAGTTTGGTACTAGCGGGAGGGGAAGAGACCCAGTACTTC	CASSLVLAGGEETQYF
.	.	TRBV29-1	TRBJ2-1	TGCAGCGTTGAGGTACTCCGCAATGAGCAGTTCTTC	CSVEVLRNEQFF
.	.	TRBV2	TRBJ2-3	TGTGCCAGCAGTCTTCCCTCCGGTCTTGGCACAGATACGCAGTATTTT	CASSLPSGLGTDTQYF
.	few	TRBV28	TRBJ2-7	TGTGCCAGCAACTCCAACTACGAGCAGTACTTC	CASNSNYEQYF
.	few	TRBV28	TRBJ2-3	TGTGCCAGCAGTCCCCTAAGGGAGAATACGCAGTATTTT	CASSPLRENTQYF
TRBD1	once	TRBV6-1	TRBJ1-6	TGTGCCAGCAGTGAAGAAGGAGGAGGGGACAGGGGGTCACCCCTCCACTTT	CASSEEGGGDRGSPLHF
.	.	TRBV11-2	TRBJ1-1	TGTGCCAGCAGCCGGACAGACCTAGTTACTGAAGCTTTCTTT	CASSRTDLVTEAFF
TRBD1	.	TRBV20-1	TRBJ1-5	TGCAGTGTTCAAACAGGGGGAAGCAATCAGCCCCAGCATTTT	CSVQTGGSNQPQHF
.	.	TRBV3-1	TRBJ2-5	TGTGCCAGCAGCCAAGATCGTGGGGTCCCTGGACAGACCCAGTACTTC	CASSQDRGVPGQTQYF
.	.	TRBV12-5	TRBJ1-5	TGTGCTAGTGGGGCACGGGATAGCAATCAGCCCCAGCATTTT	CASGARDSNQPQHF
TRBD2	.	TRBV20-1	TRBJ2-3	TGCAGTGCTAGAGACTCCGGGACTAGCTCTGATACGCAGTATTTT	CSARDSGTSSDTQYF
.	few	TRBV6-5	TRBJ2-3	TGTGCCAGCAGACCCCAGGATTCTACGGCGGATACGCAGTATTTT	CASRPQDSTADTQYF
.	many	TRBV12-3/TRBV12-4	TRBJ2-1	TGTGCCAGCAGCCCTGGGACCTACAATGAGCAGTTCTTC	CASSPGTYNEQFF
TRBD2	.	TRBV24-1	TRBJ2-7	TGTGCCACCAGTGACCCGAGGCCGGCTAGCGGGTTACGCCGGGCGACCAATGAGCAGTACTTC	CATSDPRPASGLRRATNEQYF
.	.	TRBV6-6	TRBJ2-5	TGTGCCAGCACCTACGGAGCGGACCAAGAGACCCAGTACTTC	CASTYGADQETQYF
TRBD2	many	TRBV28	TRBJ2-1	TGTGCCAGCAGTGTGGGGGGACTAGCGGACAATGAGCAGTTCTTC	CASSVGGLADNEQFF
TRBD2	.	TRBV20-1	TRBJ2-7	TGCAGTGCTAGAATTAGATTAGCGGGGTTCTACGAGCAGTACTTC	CSARIRLAGFYEQYF
.	few	TRBV20-1	TRBJ2-7	TGCAGTGCTAAGGGGACACTTACCTACGAGCAGTACTTC	CSAKGTLTYEQYF
.	.	TRBV10-3	TRBJ2-5	TGTACCATCAGTGAGTCGAGAGCCCAAGAGACCCAGTACTTC	CTISESRAQETQYF